A selection of T cell receptor beta chains follows, all from one sample in a study of blood T cell repertoires in COVID-19. Assay: immunoSEQ multiplex PCR; the TCRdb copy retains only in-frame clones and omits some. This sample has 98,000 or so clones; about four fifths occur once, and the top ten carry 4% to 4.5%. Sequenced sample: peripheral blood. The receptors were gathered from a woman between 70 and 85 years old with acute or convalescent COVID-19. The CDR3 runs from the conserved cysteine through the conserved F or W. A D gene is named only where the DNA matches it firmly. The listing skips clone size in some rows; elsewhere it reads once, few, many or a size class.

j_call d_call v_call clone_size cdr3_nt cdr3_aa
TRBJ2-1 TRBD2 TRBV4-2 once TGTGCCAGCAGCCTCGGGACTAGCAACAATGAGCAGTTCTTC CASSLGTSNNEQFF
TRBJ1-5 NA TRBV2 NA TGTGCCAGCAGTGAAGATGCCGGGACATCCCAGCCCCAGCATTTT CASSEDAGTSQPQHF
TRBJ1-6 NA TRBV28 NA TGTGCCAGCAGTTCGCGGAGCTCCTATAATTCACCCCTCCACTTT CASSSRSSYNSPLHF
TRBJ1-5 NA TRBV28 once TGTGCCAGCAGTTTCGGGGGGCAGATTGGTAGCAATCAGCCCCAGCATTTT CASSFGGQIGSNQPQHF
TRBJ2-1 NA TRBV18 once TGTGCCAGCTCACCCCCCGCCGGCCGAGGAGCCAATGAGCAGTTCTTC CASSPPAGRGANEQFF
TRBJ2-3 TRBD1 TRBV2 NA TGTGCCAGCAGTATCCGGGACAGGGGCACAGATACGCAGTATTTT CASSIRDRGTDTQYF
TRBJ2-7 TRBD1 TRBV19 once TGTGCCAGTAGTATATTCGGACAGGGCCACTACGAGCAGTACTTC CASSIFGQGHYEQYF
TRBJ1-4 NA TRBV19 few TGTGCCAGTAGCACAAACAGGGACCATGAAAAACTGTTTTTT CASSTNRDHEKLFF
TRBJ1-5 NA TRBV24-1 NA TGTGCCACCAGTGAGGCAGGGAATCAGCCCCAGCATTTT CATSEAGNQPQHF
TRBJ1-5 TRBD1 TRBV7-9 NA TGTGCCAGCAGCTTAGAGGGGGCCGGCAATCAGCCCCAGCATTTT CASSLEGAGNQPQHF
TRBJ1-3 NA TRBV6-5 NA TGTGCCAGCTCCCCCGACGGGGGTTCTGGAAACACCATATATTTT CASSPDGGSGNTIYF
TRBJ2-2 TRBD1 TRBV19 NA TGTGCCAGTAGTAAAACGGACAGGGGGCACGGCGGGGAGCTGTTTTTT CASSKTDRGHGGELFF
TRBJ2-2 TRBD2 TRBV6-5 NA TGTGCCAGCAGTTACTCGAGCGGGAGTCCGGCCGGGGAGCTGTTTTTT CASSYSSGSPAGELFF
TRBJ2-3 TRBD2 TRBV6-2/TRBV6-3 once TGTGCCAGCAGTTACACTAGCGGGCTGGCCACAGATACGCAGTATTTT CASSYTSGLATDTQYF
TRBJ2-7 TRBD2 TRBV27 NA TGTGCCAGCAGTCCATTCAGGACTAGCGGGACAATCGAGCAGTACTTC CASSPFRTSGTIEQYF
TRBJ2-7 NA TRBV28 NA TGTGCCAGCAGTCCGCCGAGCAGGGCAACAGACGAGCAGTACTTC CASSPPSRATDEQYF
TRBJ1-4 TRBD1 TRBV29-1 NA TGCAGCGTGGGACAGGGGAACCAAAAACTGTTTTTT CSVGQGNQKLFF
TRBJ2-2 NA TRBV5-1 NA TGCGCCAGCAGCCCACCGGGACAGAACACCGGGGAGCTGTTTTTT CASSPPGQNTGELFF
TRBJ2-1 NA TRBV15 few TGTGCCACCAGCCGGAGGGCTAGCCGGTATCTTCCTGAGCAGTTCTTC CATSRRASRYLPEQFF
TRBJ2-7 NA TRBV10-3 NA TGTGCCATCAGCAACACAGGGACCTACGAGCAGTACTTC CAISNTGTYEQYF
TRBJ1-1 TRBD1 TRBV7-9 NA TGTGCCAGCAGCTTAGTGAACAGGGGGACTGAAGCTTTCTTT CASSLVNRGTEAFF
TRBJ2-3 NA TRBV2 NA TGTGCCAGCAGGACGGGTCGGGATACGCAGTATTTT CASRTGRDTQYF
TRBJ2-7 NA TRBV30 NA TGTGCCTGGACTAGCGGAGGGGGGTTCTACGAGCAGTACTTC CAWTSGGGFYEQYF
TRBJ2-2 TRBD1 TRBV15 NA TGTGCCACCAGCAGAGGACAGGGCTCGGACGGGGAGCTGTTTTTT CATSRGQGSDGELFF
TRBJ1-2 TRBD1 TRBV28 NA TGTGCCAGCAGTTACAGGGGCCCTCGCTATGGCTACACCTTC CASSYRGPRYGYTF
TRBJ1-1 TRBD1 TRBV6-5 NA TGTGCCAGCAGGACCAACAGGGGGCTGAACACTGAAGCTTTCTTT CASRTNRGLNTEAFF
TRBJ1-6 NA TRBV6-1 NA TGTGCCAGCAGTGAAGAGCCGGGATCGACCCTCCACTTT CASSEEPGSTLHF
TRBJ2-5 NA TRBV4-1 NA TGCGCCAGCAGCCCAACAGAATCAGAGACCCAGTACTTC CASSPTESETQYF
TRBJ2-1 TRBD2 TRBV9 NA TGTGCCAGCAGCGTACAAGCGGGGGGGCAGGGGATTGAGCAGTTCTTC CASSVQAGGQGIEQFF
TRBJ2-2 TRBD2 TRBV5-6 NA TGTGCCAGCAGCTTAGGAGCAGCGGGAGGTTGGACCGGGGAGCTGTTTTTT CASSLGAAGGWTGELFF
TRBJ2-1 NA TRBV19 NA TGTGCCAGTAGTATAGTTGGCGGGGCCCTCTACAATGAGCAGTTCTTC CASSIVGGALYNEQFF
TRBJ1-1 TRBD1 TRBV19 NA TGTGCCAGTCATCGGGGACAGGGGCCGAACACTGAAGCTTTCTTT CASHRGQGPNTEAFF
TRBJ1-4 TRBD1 TRBV28 few TGTGCCAGCAGTCCTAAGGGACAGGGGACTAATGAAAAACTGTTTTTT CASSPKGQGTNEKLFF
TRBJ1-5 TRBD1 TRBV11-2 few TGTGCCAGCAGCTTTTTAGAGGGGGACAGGCGGATGAAGCCCCAGCATTTT CASSFLEGDRRMKPQHF
TRBJ1-1 NA TRBV7-9 NA TGTGCCAGCAGCCCCCAGCGTGCCACTGAAGCTTTCTTT CASSPQRATEAFF
TRBJ1-1 TRBD1 TRBV5-1 NA TGCGCCAGCAGCCTCGACCCACCGGGGACAGGGAACACTGAAGCTTTCTTT CASSLDPPGTGNTEAFF
TRBJ1-6 NA TRBV7-3 NA TGTGCCAGCAGCTTAGGTGGGATGGGAGATAATTCACCCCTCCACTTT CASSLGGMGDNSPLHF
TRBJ2-7 NA TRBV6-2/TRBV6-3 once TGTGCCAGCAGTTACTCGGGACTCCCTTACGAGCAGTACTTC CASSYSGLPYEQYF
TRBJ2-2 NA TRBV7-3 NA TGTGCCAGCAGCTTAGGCAACACCGGGGAGCTGTTTTTT CASSLGNTGELFF
TRBJ2-3 TRBD1 TRBV2 NA TGTGCCAGCAGGTGGGACAGGACAACAGATACGCAGTATTTT CASRWDRTTDTQYF